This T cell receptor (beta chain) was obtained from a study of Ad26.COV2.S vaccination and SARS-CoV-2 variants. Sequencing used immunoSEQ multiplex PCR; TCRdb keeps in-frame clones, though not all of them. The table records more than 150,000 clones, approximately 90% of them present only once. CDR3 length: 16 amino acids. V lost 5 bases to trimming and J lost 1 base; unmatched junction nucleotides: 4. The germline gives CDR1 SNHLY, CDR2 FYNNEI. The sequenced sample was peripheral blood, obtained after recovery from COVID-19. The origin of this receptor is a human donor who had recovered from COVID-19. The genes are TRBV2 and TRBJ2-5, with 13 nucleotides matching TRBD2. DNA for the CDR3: TGTGCCAGCAGTCACCGACTAGCGGGGGGCCAAGAGACCCAGTACTTC. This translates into CASSHRLAGGQETQYF.